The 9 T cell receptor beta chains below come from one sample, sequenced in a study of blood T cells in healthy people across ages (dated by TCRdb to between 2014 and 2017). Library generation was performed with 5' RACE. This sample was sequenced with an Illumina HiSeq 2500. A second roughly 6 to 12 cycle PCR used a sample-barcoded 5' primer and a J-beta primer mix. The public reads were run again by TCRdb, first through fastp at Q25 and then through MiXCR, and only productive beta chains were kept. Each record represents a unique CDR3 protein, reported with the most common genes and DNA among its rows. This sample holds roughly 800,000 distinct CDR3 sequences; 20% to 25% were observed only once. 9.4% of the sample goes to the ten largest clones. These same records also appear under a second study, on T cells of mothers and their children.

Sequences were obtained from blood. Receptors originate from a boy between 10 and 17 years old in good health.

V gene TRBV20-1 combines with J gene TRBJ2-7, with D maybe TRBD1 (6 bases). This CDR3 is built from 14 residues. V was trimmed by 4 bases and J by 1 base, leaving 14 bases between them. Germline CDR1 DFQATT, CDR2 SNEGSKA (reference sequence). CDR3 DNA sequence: TGCAGTGCTATGAGGTCAGGGGTGTCCTACGAGCAGTACTTC. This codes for CSAMRSGVSYEQYF.

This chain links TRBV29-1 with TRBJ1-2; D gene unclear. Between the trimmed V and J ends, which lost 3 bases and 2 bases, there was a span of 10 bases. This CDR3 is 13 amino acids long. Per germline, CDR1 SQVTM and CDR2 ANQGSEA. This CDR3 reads CSVEDHRNYGYTF. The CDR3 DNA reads TGCAGCGTTGAGGATCACAGAAACTATGGCTACACCTTC.

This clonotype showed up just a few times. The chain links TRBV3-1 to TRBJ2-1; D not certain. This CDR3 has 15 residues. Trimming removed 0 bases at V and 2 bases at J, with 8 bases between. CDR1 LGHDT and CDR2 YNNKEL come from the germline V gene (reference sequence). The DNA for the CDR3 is TGTGCCAGCAGCCAAGATAACCTAGCCTACAATGAGCAGTTCTTC. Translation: CASSQDNLAYNEQFF.

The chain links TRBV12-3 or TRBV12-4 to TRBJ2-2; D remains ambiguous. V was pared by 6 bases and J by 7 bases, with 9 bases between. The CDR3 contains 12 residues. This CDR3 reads CASSQFNGELFF. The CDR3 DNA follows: TGTGCCAGCAGCCAGTTTAACGGGGAGCTGTTTTTT.

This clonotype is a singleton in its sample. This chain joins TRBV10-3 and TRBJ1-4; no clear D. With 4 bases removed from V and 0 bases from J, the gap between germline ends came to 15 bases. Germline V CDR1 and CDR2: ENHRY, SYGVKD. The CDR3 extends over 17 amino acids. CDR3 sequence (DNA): TGTGCCATCAGTGGATCCCCGGGTTCTGCAACTAATGAAAAACTGTTTTTT. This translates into CAISGSPGSATNEKLFF.

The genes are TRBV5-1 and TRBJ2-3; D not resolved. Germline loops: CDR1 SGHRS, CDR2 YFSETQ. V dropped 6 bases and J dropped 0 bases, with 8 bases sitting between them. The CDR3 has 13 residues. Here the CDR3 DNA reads TGCGCCAGCAAGTTAGACAGCACAGATACGCAGTATTTT. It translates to CASKLDSTDTQYF.

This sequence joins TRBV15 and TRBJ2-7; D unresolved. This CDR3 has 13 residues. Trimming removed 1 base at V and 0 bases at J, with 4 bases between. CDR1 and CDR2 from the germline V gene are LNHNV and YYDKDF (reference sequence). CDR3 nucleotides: TGTGCCACCAGCAGAGTGGACTCCTACGAGCAGTACTTC. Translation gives CATSRVDSYEQYF.

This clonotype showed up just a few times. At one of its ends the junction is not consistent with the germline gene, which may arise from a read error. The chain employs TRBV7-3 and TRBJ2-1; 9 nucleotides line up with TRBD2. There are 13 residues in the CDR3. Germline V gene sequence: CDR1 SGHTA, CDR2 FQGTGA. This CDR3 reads CASSLVPREGLVF. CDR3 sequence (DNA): TGTGCCAGCAGCTTAGTGCCGCGGGAGGGGTTGGTCTTC. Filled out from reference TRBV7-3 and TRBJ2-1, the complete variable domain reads GAGVSQTPSNKVTEKGKYVELRCDPISGHTALYWYRQSLGQGPEFLIYFQGTGAADDSGLPNDRFFAVRPEGSVSTLKIQRTERGDSAVYLCASSLVPREGLVFGPGTRLTVL.

The CDR3 loop reads CSVVGQGTSGANVLTF. As DNA, the CDR3 is TGCAGCGTTGTCGGACAGGGGACCTCCGGGGCCAACGTCCTGACTTTC. The chain is built from TRBV29-1 and TRBJ2-6; TRBD1 matches at 9 bases. V was clipped by 4 bases and J by 4 bases; unmatched bases: 8. Germline loops: CDR1 SQVTM, CDR2 ANQGSEA. This CDR3 contains 16 residues.